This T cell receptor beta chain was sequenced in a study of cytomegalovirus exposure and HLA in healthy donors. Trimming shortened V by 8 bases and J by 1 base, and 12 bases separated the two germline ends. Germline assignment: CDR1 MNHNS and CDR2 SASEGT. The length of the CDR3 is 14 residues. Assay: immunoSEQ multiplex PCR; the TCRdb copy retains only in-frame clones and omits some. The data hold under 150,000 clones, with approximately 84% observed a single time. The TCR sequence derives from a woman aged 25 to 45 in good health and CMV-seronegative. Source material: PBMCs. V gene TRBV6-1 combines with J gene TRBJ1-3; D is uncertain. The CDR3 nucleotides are TGTGCCAGCGGCTTGGGAGGGTCTGGAAACACCATATATTTT. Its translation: CASGLGGSGNTIYF.